This T cell receptor beta chain was captured in a study of T cells in Graves' hyperthyroidism and ophthalmopathy. Amplification of TCR beta CDR3 regions used RNA as the template. The study used the HTBI primer set for a first-round RT-PCR of the TCR CDR3. TCRdb used MiXCR to reprocess the multiplex PCR reads, holding one entry per CDR3 protein. Here the sample spans 500,000 to 550,000 distinct CDR3 sequences, approximately 20% being singletons. The length of the CDR3 is 15 residues. The V gene's germline CDR1 is MRHNA and CDR2 SNTAGT. V was clipped by 5 bases and J by 1 base; unmatched bases: 6. Used for diagnoses were clinical symptoms, serum thyroxine and TRAb, thyroid ultrasound and orbital computed tomography.

What was sequenced was blood. The receptor was isolated from a man aged 40-50 years with Graves' ophthalmopathy. This rearrangement joins TRBV6-4 to TRBJ1-1; TRBD1 aligns across 8 bases. This chain's CDR3 is CASSMDDRGNTEAFF. The CDR3 bases are TGTGCCAGCAGTATGGATGACAGGGGGAACACTGAAGCTTTCTTT.